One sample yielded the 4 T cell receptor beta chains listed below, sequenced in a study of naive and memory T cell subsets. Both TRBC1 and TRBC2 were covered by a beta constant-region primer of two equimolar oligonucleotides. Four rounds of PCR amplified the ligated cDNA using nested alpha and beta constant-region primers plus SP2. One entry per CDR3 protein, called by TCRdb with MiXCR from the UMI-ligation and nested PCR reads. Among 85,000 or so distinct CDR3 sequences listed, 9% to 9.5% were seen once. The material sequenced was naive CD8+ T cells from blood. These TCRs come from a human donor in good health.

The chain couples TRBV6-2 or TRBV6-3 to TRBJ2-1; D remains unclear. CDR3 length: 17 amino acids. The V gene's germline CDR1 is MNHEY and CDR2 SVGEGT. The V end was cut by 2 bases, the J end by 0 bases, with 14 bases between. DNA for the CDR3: TGTGCCAGCAGTTACGGTCTCGGCTGGAGCTCCTACAATGAGCAGTTCTTC. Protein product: CASSYGLGWSSYNEQFF.

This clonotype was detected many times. The CDR3: CSARDDAGLVAGAADTQYF. The CDR3 DNA reads as TGCAGTGCTAGAGATGATGCTGGGCTTGTAGCGGGAGCAGCAGATACGCAGTATTTT. The chain couples TRBV20-1 to TRBJ2-3, with 9 positions matching TRBD2. V was clipped by 0 bases and J by 4 bases; unmatched bases: 17. From germline, CDR1 is DFQATT and CDR2 SNEGSKA (reference sequence). CDR3 size: 19 residues.

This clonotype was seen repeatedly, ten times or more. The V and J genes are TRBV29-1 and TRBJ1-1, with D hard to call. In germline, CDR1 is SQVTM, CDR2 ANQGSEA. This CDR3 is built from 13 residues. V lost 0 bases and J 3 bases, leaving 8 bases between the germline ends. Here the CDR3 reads CSVEEAIDTEAFF. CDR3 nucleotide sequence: TGCAGCGTTGAAGAGGCCATAGACACTGAAGCTTTCTTT. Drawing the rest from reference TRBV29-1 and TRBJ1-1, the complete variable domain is SAVISQKPSRDICQRGTSLTIQCQVDSQVTMMFWYRQQPGQSLTLIATANQGSEATYESGFVIDKFPISRPNLTFSTLTVSNMSPEDSSIYLCSVEEAIDTEAFFGQGTRLTVV.

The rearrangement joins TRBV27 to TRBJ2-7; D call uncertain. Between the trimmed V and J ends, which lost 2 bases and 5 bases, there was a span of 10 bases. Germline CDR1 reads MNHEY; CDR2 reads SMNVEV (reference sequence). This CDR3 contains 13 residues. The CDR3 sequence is CASSLDIGDEQYF. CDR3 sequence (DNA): TGTGCCAGCAGTTTAGACATCGGCGACGAGCAGTACTTC.